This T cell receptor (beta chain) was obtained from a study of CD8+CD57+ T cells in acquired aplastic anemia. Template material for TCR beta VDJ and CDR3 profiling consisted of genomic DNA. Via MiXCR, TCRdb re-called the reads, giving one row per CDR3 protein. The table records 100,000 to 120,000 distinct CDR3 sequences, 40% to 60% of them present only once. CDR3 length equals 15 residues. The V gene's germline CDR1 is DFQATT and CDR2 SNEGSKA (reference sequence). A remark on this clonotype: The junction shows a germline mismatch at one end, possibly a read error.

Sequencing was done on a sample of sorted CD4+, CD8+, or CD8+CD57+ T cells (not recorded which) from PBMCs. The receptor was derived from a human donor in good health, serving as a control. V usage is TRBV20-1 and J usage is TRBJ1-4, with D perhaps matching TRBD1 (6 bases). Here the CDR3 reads CASRAQGFINEKLFF. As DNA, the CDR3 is TGTGCCAGCCGAGCCCAGGGGTTTATTAATGAAAAACTGTTTTTT.